The T cell receptor beta chain under discussion was sequenced for a study of CD8+ T cells in alopecia areata. Study findings and constraints: Clonality was higher in lesional than normal scalp, especially in alopecia totalis/universalis.

Turning to this clone: Its antigen is as yet unknown.

Sequencing used cDNA as its template, made by extracting RNA and reverse transcribing it. Here immunoSEQ multiplex PCR was the method, and the copy in TCRdb shows in-frame clones only, minus some. This table holds approximately 65,000 clones, around half found once. The CDR3 contains 15 residues. Germline V CDR1 and CDR2: LNHNV, YYDKDF (reference sequence). J was trimmed by 3 bases and V by 5 bases; bases with no gene match: 6. The sample was CD8+ T cells sorted from blood, taken at week 0. The J gene is TRBJ1-4, the V gene TRBV15; 7 bases fit TRBD1. This TCR was recovered from a human donor with alopecia areata. In DNA, the CDR3 is TGTGCCACCAGCGGCGACAGGGCGGCTAATGAAAAACTGTTTTTT. This codes for CATSGDRAANEKLFF.